The clone carrying this T cell receptor (beta chain) showed up just once. The antigen is not known. Profiled with immunoSEQ multiplex PCR; TCRdb holds only in-frame clones, not every one. The data hold 9,000 to 13,000 clones, with around 88% observed a single time. Trimming took 4 bases from V and 2 from J, leaving 12 bases between them. Germline V CDR1 and CDR2: KGHSH, LQKENI. The CDR3 sequence is 15 residues long. As to time point: week 23, last vaccination. Doses consisted of 300 ug of mutant IDH1 20-mer peptide each, paired with topical imiquimod. These data belong to a study of a mutant IDH1 vaccine in newly diagnosed glioma. Study overall: Among treated patients, around 62% were male and roughly 38% female, and mean age was approximately 40 years.

General study points: Pseudoprogression showed no apparent link to changes in top peripheral T cell clonotypes.

This TCR came from a woman aged 40 to 50 with glioma. Some clones in this sample may be carry-over from other donors' samples. The sample was PBMCs, taken from a glioma patient whose treatment included an IDH1 peptide vaccine. The chain recombines TRBV18 with TRBJ1-5, with D possibly being TRBD1 (6 bases). For the CDR3, the DNA is TGTGCCAGCTCACAGACATCAGGGGGCAATCAGCCCCAGCATTTT. Protein product: CASSQTSGGNQPQHF.